Listed here is a single TCR beta chain. Its antigen is still unknown. These data belong to a study of ipilimumab plus nivolumab after autologous stem cell transplantation. The wider study: A median of roughly 8 nivolumab and a few ipilimumab doses were given. Myeloma cases were transplant-naive high-risk or relapsed within 3 years post first autologous transplant.

Assay used: immunoSEQ multiplex PCR; TCRdb lists only in-frame clones, some missing. The data show about 5,900 clones, 75% to 90% seen once. V shed 0 bases and J shed 0 bases, with 9 bases lying between them. CDR1 is MNHNY and CDR2 is SVGAGI in the germline V gene (reference sequence). The CDR3 spans 15 residues. Checkpoint therapy with ipilimumab 1 mg/kg began 14 to 28 days after transplant. Whole-study findings and limits: Per the authors, repertoire, Treg and microbiota data justify further study.

The rearrangement links TRBV6-6 to TRBJ2-7; D not resolved. The sequence was collected from a female donor with multiple myeloma. The sample was PBMCs, taken in a trial of ipilimumab plus nivolumab as post-transplant consolidation. The CDR3 region is CASSYSWTASYEQYF. The CDR3 DNA reads TGTGCCAGCAGTTACTCGTGGACGGCCTCCTACGAGCAGTACTTC.